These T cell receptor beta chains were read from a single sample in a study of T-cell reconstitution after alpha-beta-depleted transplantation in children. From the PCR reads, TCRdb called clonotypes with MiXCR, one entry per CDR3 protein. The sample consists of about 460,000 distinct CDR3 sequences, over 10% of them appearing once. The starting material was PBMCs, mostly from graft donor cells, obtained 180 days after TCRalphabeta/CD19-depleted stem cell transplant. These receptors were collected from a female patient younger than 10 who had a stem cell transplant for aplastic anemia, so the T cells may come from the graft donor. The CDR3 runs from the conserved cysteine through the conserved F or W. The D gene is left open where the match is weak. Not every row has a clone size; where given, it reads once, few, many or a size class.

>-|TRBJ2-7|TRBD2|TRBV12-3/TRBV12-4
TGTGCCAGCAGCCAGAGCGGGAGGTCCTACGAGCAGTACTTC
CASSQSGRSYEQYF
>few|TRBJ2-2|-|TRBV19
TGTGCCAGTAGTATTAACGGCTACACCGGGGAGCTGTTTTTT
CASSINGYTGELFF
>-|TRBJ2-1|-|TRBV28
TGTGCCAGCAGCCAGAGCGTTCCCAATGAGCAGTTCTTC
CASSQSVPNEQFF
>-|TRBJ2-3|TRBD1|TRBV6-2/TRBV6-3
TGTGCCAGCAGTACCCTCGACAGGGACGATACGCAGTATTTT
CASSTLDRDDTQYF
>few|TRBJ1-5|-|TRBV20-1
TGCAGTGCTAGCCGGGACAACCAGCCCCAGCATTTT
CSASRDNQPQHF
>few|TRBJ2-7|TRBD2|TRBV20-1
TGCAGTGCTAGGGAGACTAGCGGTATTCCCTACGAGCAGTACTTC
CSARETSGIPYEQYF
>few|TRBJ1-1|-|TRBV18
TGTGCCAGCTCACCCCTGGCGGAGGGAACTGAAGCTTTCTTT
CASSPLAEGTEAFF
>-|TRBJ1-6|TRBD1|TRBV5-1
TGCGCCAGCAGCGGGACAGGCTTAACCTCATCACCCCTCCACTTT
CASSGTGLTSSPLHF
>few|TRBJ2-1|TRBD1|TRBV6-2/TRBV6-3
TGTGCCAGCAGTCGCGACAGGGGCGATGAGCAGTTCTTC
CASSRDRGDEQFF
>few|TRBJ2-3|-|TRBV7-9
TGTGCCAGCAGCCCCCGGGACGGCAGGATGGGGGATACGCAGTATTTT
CASSPRDGRMGDTQYF
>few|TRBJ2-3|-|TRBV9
TGTGCCAGCAGCGTAGGAGGCGGTACTAGCACAGATACGCAGTATTTT
CASSVGGGTSTDTQYF
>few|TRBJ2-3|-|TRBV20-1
TGCAGTGCTAGAGATGTAGCTTTCACAGATACGCAGTATTTT
CSARDVAFTDTQYF
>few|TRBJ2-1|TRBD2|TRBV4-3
TGCGCCAGCAGCCAAGGGCGGGGGCGGGAGGGCCTCCTCGGTGAGCAGTTCTTC
CASSQGRGREGLLGEQFF
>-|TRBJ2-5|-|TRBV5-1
TGCGCCAGCAGCTTTACTAATTTGTTCGAGACCCAGTACTTC
CASSFTNLFETQYF
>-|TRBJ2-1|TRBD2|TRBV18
TGTGCCAGCGCGGAGCGGGAGGGCTCCTACAATGAGCAGTTCTTC
CASAEREGSYNEQFF
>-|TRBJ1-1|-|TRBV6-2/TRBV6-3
TGTGCCAGCAGTTACATGGGGACTGAAGCTTTCTTT
CASSYMGTEAFF
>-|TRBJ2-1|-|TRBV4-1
TGCGCCAGCAGCCAGGACTGGATAAGGGAGCAGTTCTTC
CASSQDWIREQFF
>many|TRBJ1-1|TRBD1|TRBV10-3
TGTGCCATCAGTGGGGACAGGTACACTGAAGCTTTCTTT
CAISGDRYTEAFF
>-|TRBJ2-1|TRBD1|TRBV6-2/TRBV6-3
TGTGCCAGCAGTTACAACACAGGGGAAACAAGTGAGCAGTTCTTC
CASSYNTGETSEQFF
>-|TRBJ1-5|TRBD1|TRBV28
TGTGCCAGCAGCCCCGGACAGGGTGTCAATCAGCCCCAGCATTTT
CASSPGQGVNQPQHF
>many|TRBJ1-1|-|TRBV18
TGTGCCAGCTCACCAGGGCGGGACACTGAAGCTTTCTTT
CASSPGRDTEAFF
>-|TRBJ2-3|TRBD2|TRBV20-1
TGCAGTGCTAGCGTTCGACTAGCGACAAGCACAGATACGCAGTATTTT
CSASVRLATSTDTQYF
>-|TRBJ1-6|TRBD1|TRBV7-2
TGTGCCAGCAGCTTACTTCAGGGGGTGTTTTCACCCCTCCACTTT
CASSLLQGVFSPLHF
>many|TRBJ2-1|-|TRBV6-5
TGTGCCAGCAGTTACTCGGGCCGGAGCTCCTACAATGAGCAGTTCTTC
CASSYSGRSSYNEQFF
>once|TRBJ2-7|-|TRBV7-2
TGTGCCAGCAGCTTTGGGGCGGAGACCTACGAGCAGTACTTC
CASSFGAETYEQYF
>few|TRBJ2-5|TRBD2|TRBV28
TGTGCCAGCAGCTGGACTAGCAAGGCAGAGACCCAGTACTTC
CASSWTSKAETQYF
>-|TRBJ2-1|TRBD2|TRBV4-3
TGCGCCAGCAGCCAAGATACGGGGGAGGGGAATGAGCAGTTCTTC
CASSQDTGEGNEQFF
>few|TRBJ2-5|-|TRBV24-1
TGTGCCACCAGTGATTTTCAGGGAGCGGAGACCCAGTACTTC
CATSDFQGAETQYF
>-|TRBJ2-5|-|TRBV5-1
TGCGCCAGCAGCTTGAGACAGCAAGAGACCCAGTACTTC
CASSLRQQETQYF
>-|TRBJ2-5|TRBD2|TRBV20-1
TGCAGTGCTACCAGACTAGCGGGAGCGGGACAAGAGACCCAGTACTTC
CSATRLAGAGQETQYF
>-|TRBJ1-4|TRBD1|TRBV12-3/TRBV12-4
TGTGCCAGCAGGGTGACAGGGGAGTCTAATGAAAAACTGTTTTTT
CASRVTGESNEKLFF
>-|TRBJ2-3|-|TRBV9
TGTGCCAGCAGCGTAGGACTCTTAGGCCCAGCTGTCGATACGCAGTATTTT
CASSVGLLGPAVDTQYF
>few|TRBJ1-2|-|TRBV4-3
TGCGCCAGCAGCCCCCACACAGGGAAAGGGAGCTACACCTTC
CASSPHTGKGSYTF
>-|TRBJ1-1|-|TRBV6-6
TGTGCCAGCAGTTACCCCTCGCGCACTGAAGCTTTCTTT
CASSYPSRTEAFF
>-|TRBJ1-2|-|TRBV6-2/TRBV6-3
TGTGCCAGCAGTTTCAGGGACACCGACTATGGCTACACCTTC
CASSFRDTDYGYTF
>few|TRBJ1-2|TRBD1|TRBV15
TGTGCCACCAGCAGAGACAGGGGGTGGGGCTACACCTTC
CATSRDRGWGYTF
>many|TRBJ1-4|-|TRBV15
TGTGCCACCAGCAGCTACCTTCCAGGAAAACTGTTTTTT
CATSSYLPGKLFF
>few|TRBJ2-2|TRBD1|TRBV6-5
TGTGCCAGCAGTTACTCGGGACAGGGTTGGACCGGGGAGCTGTTTTTT
CASSYSGQGWTGELFF
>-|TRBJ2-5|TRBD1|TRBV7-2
TGTGCCAGCAGCCGGGGACAGGGGCAGGGGACCCAGTACTTC
CASSRGQGQGTQYF
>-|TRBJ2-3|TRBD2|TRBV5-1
TGCGCCAGCTCCCGGGGCCTAGCGGGAGAGACAGATACGCAGTATTTT
CASSRGLAGETDTQYF
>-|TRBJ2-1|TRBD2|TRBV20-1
TGCAGTGCTAGAGGTAGCGGGACCTACAATGAGCAGTTCTTC
CSARGSGTYNEQFF
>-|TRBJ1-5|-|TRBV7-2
TGTGCCAGCAGCCAAGACCTTAGCAATCAGCCCCAGCATTTT
CASSQDLSNQPQHF
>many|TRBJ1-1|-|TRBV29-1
TGCAGCGTGTCGTCACGGCCGAACACTGAAGCTTTCTTT
CSVSSRPNTEAFF
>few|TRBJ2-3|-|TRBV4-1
TGCGCCAGCAGCCAAGTGGGAAGGGAGACCACAGATACGCAGTATTTT
CASSQVGRETTDTQYF
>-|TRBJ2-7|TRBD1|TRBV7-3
TGTGCCAGCAGCTTAGAGACAGGGTGGGATTACGAGCAGTACTTC
CASSLETGWDYEQYF
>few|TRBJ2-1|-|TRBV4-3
TGCGCCAGCAGCCAAGAGAGAAACACCTACAATGAGCAGTTCTTC
CASSQERNTYNEQFF
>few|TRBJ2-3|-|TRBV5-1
TGCGCCAGCAGCTTGGTCGGCCACTCGGCAGATACGCAGTATTTT
CASSLVGHSADTQYF
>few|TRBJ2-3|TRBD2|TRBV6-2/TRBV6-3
TGTGCCAGCAGTTACCCAGGGACTACGGGAGATACGCAGTATTTT
CASSYPGTTGDTQYF
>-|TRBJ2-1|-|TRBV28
TGTGCCAGCAGTTTATTCGGACCGAATGAGCAGTTCTTC
CASSLFGPNEQFF
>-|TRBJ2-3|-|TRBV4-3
TGCGCCAGCAGCCAAGCGCGGAGCACAGATACGCAGTATTTT
CASSQARSTDTQYF
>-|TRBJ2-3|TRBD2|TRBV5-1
TGCGCCAGCACCACCAGAGGGAGGGAGACAGATACGCAGTATTTT
CASTTRGRETDTQYF
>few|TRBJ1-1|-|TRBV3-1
TGTGCCAGCAGCCAGTACAGGACCGAGAACACTGAAGCTTTCTTT
CASSQYRTENTEAFF
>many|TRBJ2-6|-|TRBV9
TGTGCCAGCAGCGTTGAGACCTCTGGGGCCAACGTCCTGACTTTC
CASSVETSGANVLTF
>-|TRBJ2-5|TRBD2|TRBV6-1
TGTGCCAGCAGCCGACAACTGCTAGCGGGTAAAGAGACCCAGTACTTC
CASSRQLLAGKETQYF